The 11 T cell receptor beta chains reported below all come from one sample, sequenced in a study of tissue T cells after allogeneic stem cell transplantation. Sequencing was performed with immunoSEQ multiplex PCR; in TCRdb, only in-frame clones are kept and a portion is missing. Seen here are 2,500 or so clones, about two thirds observed once, and the top ten hold approximately 15%. Adult allogeneic hematopoietic cell transplant recipients with steroid-refractory graft-versus-host disease were prospectively enrolled for research autopsy. The specimen comprised colon tissue, sampled at autopsy. The receptors were gathered from a male patient of 60 years or more with steroid-refractory graft-versus-host disease after an allogeneic stem cell transplant. The T cells may partly be graft donor cells.

There are a few counts of this clone. V usage is TRBV2 and J usage is TRBJ1-2, with D hard to call. V was trimmed by 2 bases and J by 4 bases, leaving 17 bases between them. From germline, CDR1 is SNHLY and CDR2 FYNNEI. This CDR3 spans 16 amino acids. CDR3 residues: CASSEQGQPFLYGYTF. CDR3 nucleotides: TGTGCCAGCAGTGAACAAGGTCAGCCGTTCCTCTATGGCTACACCTTC.

The genes are TRBV27 and TRBJ1-1; D is unresolved. Trimming took 4 bases from V and 4 from J, leaving 16 bases between them. This CDR3 contains 15 residues. The germline CDR1 and CDR2 sequences are MNHEY and SMNVEV (reference sequence). The CDR3, as DNA: TGTGCCAGCAGTTCACAAGGAGATAAGAGCACTGAAGCTTTCTTT. This codes for CASSSQGDKSTEAFF.

The sample holds a few counts of this clone. The chain is built from TRBV2 and TRBJ2-2, with D uncertain. V was clipped by 8 bases and J by 2 bases, with 6 bases between them. The CDR3 is made up of 12 amino acids. Germline loops: CDR1 SNHLY, CDR2 FYNNEI. CDR3 residues: CASLPNTGELFF. The DNA for the CDR3 is TGTGCCAGCCTCCCTAACACCGGGGAGCTGTTTTTT.

This sequence joins TRBV19 and TRBJ2-2, with D perhaps TRBD1 (5 bases). This CDR3 is 14 amino acids long. V was pared by 6 bases and J by 6 bases, with 14 bases between. Germline V gene sequence: CDR1 LNHDA, CDR2 SQIVND (reference sequence). This chain's CDR3 is CASRGASGAGELFF. The CDR3 DNA is TGTGCCAGTAGAGGGGCATCTGGCGCCGGGGAGCTGTTTTTT.

The chain employs TRBV19 and TRBJ1-1, with a tentative D call TRBD1 (5 bases). Per the germline V gene, CDR1 is LNHDA and CDR2 is SQIVND (reference sequence). The germline V and J ends were trimmed by 5 bases and 6 bases, with 16 bases remaining between them. The CDR3 consists of 14 residues. The CDR3, as DNA: TGTGCCAGTAGTCATTACAGGTTGGACCCTGAAGCTTTCTTT. This encodes CASSHYRLDPEAFF.

The chain recombines TRBV27 with TRBJ1-2, with D maybe TRBD1 (6 bases). V gave up 0 bases and J gave up 2 bases, with 13 bases separating them. The length of the CDR3 is 16 residues. Germline values: CDR1 MNHEY, CDR2 SMNVEV (reference sequence). The DNA of the CDR3 is TGTGCCAGCAGTTTATCGGCAGGGGAAGGGAACTATGGCTACACCTTC. It is translated as CASSLSAGEGNYGYTF.

The CDR3 nucleotides read TGCAGTGCAGCCTTGTGGACGCAGTATTTT. Protein sequence: CSAALWTQYF. The chain combines TRBV20-1 with TRBJ2-3; D uncertain. V was pared by 6 bases and J by 9 bases, with 10 bases between. CDR1 and CDR2 (germline): DFQATT, SNEGSKA (reference sequence). CDR3 length equals 10 residues.

This clone was observed a single time. The rearrangement links TRBV5-6 to TRBJ1-2; 7 positions match TRBD1. Trimming cost V 4 bases and J 2 bases; bases outside gene matches: 5. Germline V gene lookup returns CDR1 SGHDT and CDR2 YYEEEE. The CDR3 runs to 14 residues. The CDR3 reads CASSLQGMNYGYTF. In DNA, the CDR3 is TGTGCCAGCAGCCTACAGGGGATGAACTATGGCTACACCTTC.

V usage is TRBV19 and J usage is TRBJ1-1; tentatively, D is TRBD1 (5 bases). Per the germline V gene, CDR1 is LNHDA and CDR2 is SQIVND (reference sequence). Trimming took off 3 bases at V and 3 bases at J, with 20 bases between the two ends. The CDR3 has 17 residues. CDR3 DNA sequence: TGTGCCAGTAGTATTTCCTCGGGACGACAGATTTACACTGAAGCTTTCTTT. Protein sequence: CASSISSGRQIYTEAFF.

The chain combines TRBV11-2 with TRBJ2-5; 9 bases map to TRBD2. Germline assignment: CDR1 SGHAT and CDR2 FQNNGV. Trimming at V came to 5 bases and at J to 5 bases, leaving 9 bases not matched to a gene. The CDR3 totals 15 residues. The DNA of the CDR3 is TGTGCCAGCAGCAGGGGACTAGCCCCGCAGGAGACCCAGTACTTC. This sequence encodes CASSRGLAPQETQYF. Full variable domain (remainder filled in from reference TRBV11-2 and TRBJ2-5): EAGVAQSPRYKIIEKRQSVAFWCNPISGHATLYWYQQILGQGPKLLIQFQNNGVVDDSQLPKDRFSAERLKGVDSTLKIQPAKLEDSAVYLCASSRGLAPQETQYFGPGTRLLVL.

This chain links TRBV28 with TRBJ2-5; the match to TRBD2 covers 12 bases. J lost 2 bases, V lost 4 bases, and 5 bases had no gene match. This CDR3 is 16 amino acids long. The germline CDR1 and CDR2 sequences are MDHEN and SYDVKM. The DNA for the CDR3 is TGTGCCAGCAGTTCTCTCCTAGCGGGGGGGCAAGAGACCCAGTACTTC. Its translation: CASSSLLAGGQETQYF. The variable domain in full, with the rest retrieved from reference TRBV28 and TRBJ2-5, is DVKVTQSSRYLVKRTGEKVFLECVQDMDHENMFWYRQDPGLGLRLIYFSYDVKMKEKGDIPEGYSVSREKKERFSLILESASTNQTSMYLCASSSLLAGGQETQYFGPGTRLLVL.